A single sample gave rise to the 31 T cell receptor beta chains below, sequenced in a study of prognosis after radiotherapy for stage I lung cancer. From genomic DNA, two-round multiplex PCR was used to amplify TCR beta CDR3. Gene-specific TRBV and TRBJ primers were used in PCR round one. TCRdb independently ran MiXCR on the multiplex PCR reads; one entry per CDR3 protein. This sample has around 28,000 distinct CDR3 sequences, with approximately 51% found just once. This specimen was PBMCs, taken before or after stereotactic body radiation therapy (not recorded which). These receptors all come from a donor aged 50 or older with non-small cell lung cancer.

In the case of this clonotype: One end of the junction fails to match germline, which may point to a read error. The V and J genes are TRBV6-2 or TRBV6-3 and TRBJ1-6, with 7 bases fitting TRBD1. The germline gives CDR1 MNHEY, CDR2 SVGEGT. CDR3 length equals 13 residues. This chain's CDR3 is CAILEGANSPPHF. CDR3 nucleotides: TGTGCCATCTTGGAGGGGGCTAATTCACCCCCCCACTTT.

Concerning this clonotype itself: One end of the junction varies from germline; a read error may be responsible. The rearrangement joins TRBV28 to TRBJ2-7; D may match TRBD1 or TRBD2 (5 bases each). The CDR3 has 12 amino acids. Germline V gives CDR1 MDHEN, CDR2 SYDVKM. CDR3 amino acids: CASSLTGGQHYF. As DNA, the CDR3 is TGTGCCAGCAGTCTCACAGGAGGCCAGCATTACTTC.

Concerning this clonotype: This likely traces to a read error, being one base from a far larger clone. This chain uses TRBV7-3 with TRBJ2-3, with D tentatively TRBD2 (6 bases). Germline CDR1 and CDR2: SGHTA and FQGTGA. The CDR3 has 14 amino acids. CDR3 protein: CASSFRTSTYTQYF. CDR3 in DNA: TGTGCCAGCAGCTTTCGTACTAGCACATATACGCAGTATTTT.

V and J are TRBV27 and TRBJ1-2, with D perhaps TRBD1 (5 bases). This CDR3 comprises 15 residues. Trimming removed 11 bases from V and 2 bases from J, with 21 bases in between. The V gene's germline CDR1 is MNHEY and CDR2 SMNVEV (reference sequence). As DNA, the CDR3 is TGTGCCTTCAGTTTATCGGGCAGGGAGAACTATGGCTACACCTTC. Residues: CAFSLSGRENYGYTF.

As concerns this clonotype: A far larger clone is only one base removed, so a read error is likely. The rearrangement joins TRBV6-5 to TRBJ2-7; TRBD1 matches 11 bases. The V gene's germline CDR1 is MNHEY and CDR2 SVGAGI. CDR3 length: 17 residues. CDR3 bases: TGTGCCAGCAGCTCAGGGACAGGGGGTAAACATCCCTACGAGCATTACTTC. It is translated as CASSSGTGGKHPYEHYF.

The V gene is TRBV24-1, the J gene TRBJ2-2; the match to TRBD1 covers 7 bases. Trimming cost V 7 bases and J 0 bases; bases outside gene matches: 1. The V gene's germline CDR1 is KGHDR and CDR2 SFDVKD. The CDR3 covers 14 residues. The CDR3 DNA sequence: TGTGCCACCAGCCAGGGGGCGAACACCGGGGAGCTGTTTTTT. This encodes CATSQGANTGELFF.

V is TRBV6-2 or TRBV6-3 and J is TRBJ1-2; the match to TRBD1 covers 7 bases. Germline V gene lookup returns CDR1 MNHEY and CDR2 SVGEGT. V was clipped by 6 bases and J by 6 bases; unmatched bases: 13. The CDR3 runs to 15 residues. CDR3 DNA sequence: TGTGCCAGCAGAAGAGAGGGGGCAGGGGGGGATGGCTACACCTTC. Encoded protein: CASRREGAGGDGYTF.

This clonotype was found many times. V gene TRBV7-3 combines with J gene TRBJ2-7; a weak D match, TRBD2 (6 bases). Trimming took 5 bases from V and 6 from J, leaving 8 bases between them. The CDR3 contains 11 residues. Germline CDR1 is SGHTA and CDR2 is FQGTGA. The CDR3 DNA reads TGTGCCAGCAGCATGGGAGGCGAGCAGTACTTC. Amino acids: CASSMGGEQYF.

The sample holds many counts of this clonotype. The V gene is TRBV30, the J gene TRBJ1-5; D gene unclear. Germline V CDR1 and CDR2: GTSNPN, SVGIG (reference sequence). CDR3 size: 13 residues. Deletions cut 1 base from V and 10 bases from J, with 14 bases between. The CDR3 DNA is TGTGCCTGGAGTGCCGAGGGTGGCCGACCCCAGCATTTT. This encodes CAWSAEGGRPQHF.

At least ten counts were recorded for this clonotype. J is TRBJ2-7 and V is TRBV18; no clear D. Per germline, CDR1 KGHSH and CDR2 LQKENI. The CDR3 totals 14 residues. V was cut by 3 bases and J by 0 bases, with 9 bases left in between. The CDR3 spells CASSPGAVSYEQYF. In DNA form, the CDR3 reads TGTGCCAGCTCACCCGGCGCTGTCTCCTACGAGCAGTACTTC.

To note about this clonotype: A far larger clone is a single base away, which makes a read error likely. The CDR3 region has the DNA TGTGCCAGCGGGGGGACGAACACCGGGGATCTGTTTTTT. Translation: CASGGTNTGDLFF. This chain connects TRBV6-6 to TRBJ2-2; a weak D match, TRBD2 (6 bases). The V gene's germline CDR1 is MNHNY and CDR2 SVGAGI (reference sequence). This CDR3 is built from 13 residues.

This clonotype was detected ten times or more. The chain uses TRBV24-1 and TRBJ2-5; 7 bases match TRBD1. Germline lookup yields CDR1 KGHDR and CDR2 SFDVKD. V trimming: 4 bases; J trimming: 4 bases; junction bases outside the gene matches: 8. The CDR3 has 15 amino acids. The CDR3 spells CATSELDRAGETQYF. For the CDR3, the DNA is TGTGCCACCAGTGAACTCGACAGGGCTGGAGAGACCCAGTACTTC.

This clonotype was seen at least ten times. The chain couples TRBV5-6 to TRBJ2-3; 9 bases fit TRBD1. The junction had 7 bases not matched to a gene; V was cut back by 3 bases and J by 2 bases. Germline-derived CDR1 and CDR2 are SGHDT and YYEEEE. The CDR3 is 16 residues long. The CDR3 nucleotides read TGTGCCAGCAGCTCACACCGGACAGGGGTCACAGATACGCAGTATTTT. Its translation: CASSSHRTGVTDTQYF.

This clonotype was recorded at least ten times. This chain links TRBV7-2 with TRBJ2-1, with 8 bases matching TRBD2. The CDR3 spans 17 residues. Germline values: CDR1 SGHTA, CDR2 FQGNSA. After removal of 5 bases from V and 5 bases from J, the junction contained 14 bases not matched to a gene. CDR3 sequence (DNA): TGTGCCAGCAGCCGCCGCTTAGGGACTAGGGAGAACAATGAGCAGTTCTTC. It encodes CASSRRLGTRENNEQFF.

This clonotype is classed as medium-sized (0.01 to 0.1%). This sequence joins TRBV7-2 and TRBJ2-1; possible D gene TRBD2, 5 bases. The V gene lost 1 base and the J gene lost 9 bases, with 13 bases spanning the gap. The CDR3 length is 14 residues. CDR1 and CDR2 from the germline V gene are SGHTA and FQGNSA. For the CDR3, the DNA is TGTGCCAGCAGCTTAGGTAATAGCGCTAGTGAGCAGTTCTTC. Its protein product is CASSLGNSASEQFF.

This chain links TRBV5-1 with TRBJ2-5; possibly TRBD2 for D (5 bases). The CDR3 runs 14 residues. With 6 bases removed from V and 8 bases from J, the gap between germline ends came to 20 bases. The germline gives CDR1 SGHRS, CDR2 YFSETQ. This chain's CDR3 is CASKSWSGIDTQYF. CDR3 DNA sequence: TGCGCCAGCAAGAGCTGGAGCGGTATAGATACCCAGTACTTC.

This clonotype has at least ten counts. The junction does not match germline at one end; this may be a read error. The CDR3 coding sequence is TGTGCCAGCAGCCCTACCGACAGGGTGAAGACTGAAGCTTTCTTT. Protein sequence: CASSPTDRVKTEAFF. The chain links TRBV3-1 to TRBJ1-1; TRBD1 matches at 7 bases. Per germline, CDR1 LGHDT and CDR2 YNNKEL (reference sequence). CDR3 length equals 15 residues.

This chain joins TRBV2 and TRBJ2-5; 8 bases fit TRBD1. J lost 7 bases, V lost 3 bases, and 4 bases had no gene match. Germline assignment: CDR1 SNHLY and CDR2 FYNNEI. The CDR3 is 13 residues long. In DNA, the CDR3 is TGTGCCAGCAGTGAGGACAGGGCGGGGACCCAGTACTTC. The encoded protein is CASSEDRAGTQYF.

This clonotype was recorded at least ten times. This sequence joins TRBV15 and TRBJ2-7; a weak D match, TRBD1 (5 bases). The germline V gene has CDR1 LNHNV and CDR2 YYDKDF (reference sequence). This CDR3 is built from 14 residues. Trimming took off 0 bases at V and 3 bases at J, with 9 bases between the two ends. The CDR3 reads CATSRDLGVYEQYF. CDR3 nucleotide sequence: TGTGCCACCAGCAGAGACCTAGGGGTCTACGAGCAGTACTTC.

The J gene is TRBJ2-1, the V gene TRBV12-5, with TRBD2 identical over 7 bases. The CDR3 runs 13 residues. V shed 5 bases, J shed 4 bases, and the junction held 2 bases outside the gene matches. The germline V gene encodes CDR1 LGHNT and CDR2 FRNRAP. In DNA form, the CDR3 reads TGTGCTAGTGGTAGCGGGGCATACAATGAGCAGTTCTTC. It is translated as CASGSGAYNEQFF.

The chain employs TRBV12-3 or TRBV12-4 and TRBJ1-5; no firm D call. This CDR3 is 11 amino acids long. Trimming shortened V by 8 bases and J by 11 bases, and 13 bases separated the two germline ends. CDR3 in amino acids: CASRGGRAQHF. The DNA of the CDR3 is TGTGCCAGCCGGGGAGGGAGGGCCCAGCATTTT.

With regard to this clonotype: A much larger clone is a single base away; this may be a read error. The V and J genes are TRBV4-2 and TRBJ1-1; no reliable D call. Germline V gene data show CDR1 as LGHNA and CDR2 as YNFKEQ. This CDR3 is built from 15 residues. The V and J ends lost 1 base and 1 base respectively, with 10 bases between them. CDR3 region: CASSQVFVGNTEAFF. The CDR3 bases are TGTGCCAGCAGCCAAGTGTTTGTGGGGAACACTGAAGCTTTCTTT.

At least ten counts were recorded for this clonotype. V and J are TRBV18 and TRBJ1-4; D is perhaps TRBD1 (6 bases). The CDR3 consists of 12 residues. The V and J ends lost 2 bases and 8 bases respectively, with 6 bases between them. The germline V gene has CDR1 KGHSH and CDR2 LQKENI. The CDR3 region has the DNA TGTGCCAGCTCACCAGACAGGGAAAAACTGTTTTTT. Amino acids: CASSPDREKLFF.

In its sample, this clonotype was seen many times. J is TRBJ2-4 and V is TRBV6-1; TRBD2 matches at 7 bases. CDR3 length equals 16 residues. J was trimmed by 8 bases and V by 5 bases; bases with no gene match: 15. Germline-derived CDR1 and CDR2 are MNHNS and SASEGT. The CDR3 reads CASSSSRREGRYIQYF. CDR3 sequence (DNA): TGTGCCAGCAGTAGCTCTAGGAGGGAGGGCCGATACATTCAGTACTTC.

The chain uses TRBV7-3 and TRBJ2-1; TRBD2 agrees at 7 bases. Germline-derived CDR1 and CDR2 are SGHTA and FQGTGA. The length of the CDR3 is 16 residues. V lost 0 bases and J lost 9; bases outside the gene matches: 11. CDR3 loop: CASSLTSSGTRGEQFF. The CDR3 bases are TGTGCCAGCAGCTTAACGTCAAGCGGGACGAGGGGTGAGCAGTTCTTC.

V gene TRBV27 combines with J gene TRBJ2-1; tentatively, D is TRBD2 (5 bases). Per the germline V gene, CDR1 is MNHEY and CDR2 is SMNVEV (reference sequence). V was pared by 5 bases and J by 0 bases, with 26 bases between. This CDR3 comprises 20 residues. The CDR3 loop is CASSRASVGVWRASYNEQFF. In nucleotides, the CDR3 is TGTGCCAGCAGTCGCGCGTCAGTGGGAGTATGGCGGGCCTCCTACAATGAGCAGTTCTTC.

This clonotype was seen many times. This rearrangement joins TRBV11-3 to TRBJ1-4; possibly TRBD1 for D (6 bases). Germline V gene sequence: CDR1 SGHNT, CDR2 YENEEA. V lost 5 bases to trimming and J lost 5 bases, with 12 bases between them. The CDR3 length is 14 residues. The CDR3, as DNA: TGTGCCAGCAGCCTAAGGGGGTTCAATGAAAAACTGTTTTTT. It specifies CASSLRGFNEKLFF.

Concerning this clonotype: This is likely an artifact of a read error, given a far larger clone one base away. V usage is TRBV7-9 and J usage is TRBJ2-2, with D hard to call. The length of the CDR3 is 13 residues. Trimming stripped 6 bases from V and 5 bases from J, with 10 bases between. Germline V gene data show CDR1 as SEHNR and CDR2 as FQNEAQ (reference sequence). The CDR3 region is CASSEQWTGELFF. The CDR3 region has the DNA TGTGCCAGCAGTGAGCAGTGGACCGGGGAGCTGTTTTTT.

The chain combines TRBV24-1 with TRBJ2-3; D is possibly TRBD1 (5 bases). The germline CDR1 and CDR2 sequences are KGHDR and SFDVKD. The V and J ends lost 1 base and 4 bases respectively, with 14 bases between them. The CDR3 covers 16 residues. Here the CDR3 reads CATSDLGHGVSDTQYF. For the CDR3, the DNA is TGTGCCACCAGTGATTTAGGACATGGTGTCTCAGATACGCAGTATTTT.

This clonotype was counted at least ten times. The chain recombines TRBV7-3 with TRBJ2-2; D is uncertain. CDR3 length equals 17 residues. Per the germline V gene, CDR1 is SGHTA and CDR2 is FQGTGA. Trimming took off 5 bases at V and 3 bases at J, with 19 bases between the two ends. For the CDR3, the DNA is TGTGCCAGCAGCCCCTTCGCAGGATTTATCGACACCGGGGAGCTGTTTTTT. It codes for CASSPFAGFIDTGELFF.

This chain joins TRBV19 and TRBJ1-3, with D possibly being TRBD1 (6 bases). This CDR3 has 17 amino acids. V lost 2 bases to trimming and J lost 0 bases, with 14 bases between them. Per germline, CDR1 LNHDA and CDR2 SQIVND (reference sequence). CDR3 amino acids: CASSIFGTRGSGNTIYF. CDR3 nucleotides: TGTGCCAGTAGTATATTCGGGACAAGGGGCTCTGGAAACACCATATATTTT.